What follows are 6 T cell receptor beta chains derived from one specimen sequenced in a study of blood T cell repertoires in COVID-19. Profiling relied on immunoSEQ multiplex PCR, and the TCRdb table lists in-frame clones only, not all of them. The data hold 250,000 or so clones, with 65% to 85% observed a single time. Material for sequencing was peripheral blood. The receptors were gathered from a woman aged 35 to 49 who had recovered from COVID-19.

The rearrangement uses TRBV5-6 and TRBJ2-7; no firm D call. The CDR3 extends over 12 amino acids. From germline, CDR1 is SGHDT and CDR2 YYEEEE. The V end lost 1 base, the J end lost 4 bases, and 6 bases lay between the germline ends. The CDR3 DNA reads TGTGCCAGCAGCTTGTCAAAATACGAGCAGTACTTC. This codes for CASSLSKYEQYF.

The chain employs TRBV6-6 and TRBJ1-1; no clear D. Trimming shortened V by 4 bases and J by 5 bases, and 17 bases separated the two germline ends. CDR3 length: 15 amino acids. In germline, CDR1 is MNHNY, CDR2 SVGAGI (reference sequence). CDR3 region: CASSSLGPGGTEAFF. The CDR3 nucleotides read TGTGCCAGCAGTTCCCTTGGACCAGGCGGGACTGAAGCTTTCTTT.

The chain combines TRBV3-1 (or the pseudogene TRBV3-2) with TRBJ1-2, with TRBD1 matching 10 bases. Per germline, CDR1 LGHDT and CDR2 YNNKEL (reference sequence). With 4 bases clipped from V and 5 bases from J, the junction kept 16 bases outside the gene matches. The CDR3 consists of 18 residues. This CDR3 reads CASSRAGTGVSKGYGYTF. In DNA form, the CDR3 reads TGTGCCAGCAGCCGGGCCGGGACAGGGGTCTCGAAAGGATATGGCTACACCTTC.

This clone has more than one count but fewer than ten. The rearrangement joins TRBV6-6 to TRBJ2-3; TRBD2 aligns across 8 bases. Germline V CDR1 and CDR2: MNHNY, SVGAGI (reference sequence). This CDR3 region has 14 residues. The junction had 2 bases not matched to a gene; V was cut back by 5 bases and J by 1 base. The CDR3 protein is CASSPGLGTDTQYF. The CDR3 coding sequence is TGTGCCAGCAGTCCGGGACTAGGCACAGATACGCAGTATTTT.

Concerning this clone itself: Other nucleotide sequences from this sample produce the same CDR3. The chain uses TRBV30 and TRBJ2-7, with a possible D match to TRBD2 (5 bases). Between the trimmed V and J ends, which lost 2 bases and 7 bases, there was a span of 9 bases. Germline V gene data show CDR1 as GTSNPN and CDR2 as SVGIG (reference sequence). This CDR3 region has 11 residues. DNA of the CDR3: TGTGCCTGGAGTATCGGGGATGAGCAGTACTTC. It codes for CAWSIGDEQYF.

In the case of this clone: This same CDR3 is encoded by further DNA sequences in the sample. V is TRBV9 and J is TRBJ1-6, with D uncertain. This CDR3 has 15 amino acids. In germline, CDR1 is SGDLS, CDR2 YYNGEE. The ends were cut back, 4 bases at V and 1 base at J, with 9 bases in the middle. The DNA of the CDR3 is TGTGCCAGCAGCCCCCAGTCGTCCTATAATTCACCCCTCCACTTT. This gives the protein CASSPQSSYNSPLHF.